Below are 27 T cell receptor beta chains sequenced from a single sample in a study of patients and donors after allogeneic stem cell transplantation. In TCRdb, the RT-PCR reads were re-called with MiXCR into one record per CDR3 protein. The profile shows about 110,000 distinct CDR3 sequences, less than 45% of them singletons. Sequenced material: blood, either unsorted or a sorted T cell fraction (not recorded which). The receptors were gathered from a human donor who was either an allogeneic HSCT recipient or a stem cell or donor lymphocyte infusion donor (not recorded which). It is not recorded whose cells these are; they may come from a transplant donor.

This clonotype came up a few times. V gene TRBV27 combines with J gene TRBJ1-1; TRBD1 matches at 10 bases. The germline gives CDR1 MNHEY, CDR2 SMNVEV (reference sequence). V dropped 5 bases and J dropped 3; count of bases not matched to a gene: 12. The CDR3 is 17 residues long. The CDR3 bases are TGTGCCAGCAGTCCCCGTCCGGGGACAGGGGATGACACTGAAGCTTTCTTT. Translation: CASSPRPGTGDDTEAFF.

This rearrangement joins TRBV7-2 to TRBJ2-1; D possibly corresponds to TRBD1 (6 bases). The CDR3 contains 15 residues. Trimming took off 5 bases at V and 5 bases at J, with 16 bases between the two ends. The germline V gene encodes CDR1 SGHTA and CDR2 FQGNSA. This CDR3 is CASSNTGLNNNEQFF. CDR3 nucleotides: TGTGCCAGCAGCAATACAGGGCTTAATAACAATGAGCAGTTCTTC. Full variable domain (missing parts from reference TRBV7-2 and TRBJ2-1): GAGVSQSPSNKVTEKGKDVELRCDPISGHTALYWYRQSLGQGLEFLIYFQGNSAPDKSGLPSDRFSAERTGGSVSTLTIQRTQQEDSAVYLCASSNTGLNNNEQFFGPGTRLTVL.

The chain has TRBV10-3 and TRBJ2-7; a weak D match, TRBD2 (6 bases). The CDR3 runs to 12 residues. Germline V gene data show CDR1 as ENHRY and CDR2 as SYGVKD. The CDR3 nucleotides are TGTGCCATCAGAGGGGACGGAGGAGGGTCACAAGTC. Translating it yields CAIRGDGGGSQV.

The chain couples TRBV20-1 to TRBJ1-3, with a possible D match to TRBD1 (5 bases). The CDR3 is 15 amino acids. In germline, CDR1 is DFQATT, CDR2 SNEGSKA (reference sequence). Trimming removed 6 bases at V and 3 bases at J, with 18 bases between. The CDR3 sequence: CSAHSREAGGNTIYF. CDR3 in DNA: TGCAGTGCGCATTCCAGGGAAGCAGGTGGAAACACCATATATTTT.

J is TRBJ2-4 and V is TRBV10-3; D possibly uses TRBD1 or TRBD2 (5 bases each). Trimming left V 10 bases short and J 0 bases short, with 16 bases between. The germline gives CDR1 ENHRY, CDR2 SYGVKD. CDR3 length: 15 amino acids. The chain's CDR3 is CATQGAELAKNIQYF. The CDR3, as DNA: TGTGCCACGCAGGGAGCGGAACTAGCCAAAAACATTCAGTACTTC.

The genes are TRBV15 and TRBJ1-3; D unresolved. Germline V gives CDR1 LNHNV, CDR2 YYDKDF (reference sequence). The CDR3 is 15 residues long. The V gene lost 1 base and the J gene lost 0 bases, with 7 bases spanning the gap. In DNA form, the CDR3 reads TGTGCCACCAGCAGAGCAGGATACTCTGGAAACACCATATATTTT. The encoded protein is CATSRAGYSGNTIYF.

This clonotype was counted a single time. The CDR3 loop reads CASSLPTAYEQYF. As DNA, the CDR3 is TGTGCCAGCAGCTTACCGACAGCCTACGAGCAGTACTTC. The J gene is TRBJ2-7, the V gene TRBV7-9, with D perhaps TRBD1 (5 bases). The ends were cut back, 2 bases at V and 2 bases at J, with 7 bases in the middle. CDR1 SEHNR and CDR2 FQNEAQ come from the germline V gene (reference sequence). The CDR3 runs 13 residues.

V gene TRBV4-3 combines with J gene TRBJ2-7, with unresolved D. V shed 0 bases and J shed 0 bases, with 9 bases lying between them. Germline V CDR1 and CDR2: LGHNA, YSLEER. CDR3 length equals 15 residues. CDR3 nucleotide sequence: TGCGCCAGCAGCCAAGATTTCCCGTTCTCCTACGAGCAGTACTTC. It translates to CASSQDFPFSYEQYF.

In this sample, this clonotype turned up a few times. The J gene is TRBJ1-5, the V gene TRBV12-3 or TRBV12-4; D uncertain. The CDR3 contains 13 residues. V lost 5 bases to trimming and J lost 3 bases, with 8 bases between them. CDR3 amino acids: CASSLRFNQPQHF. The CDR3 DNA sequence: TGTGCCAGCAGTCTACGATTCAATCAGCCCCAGCATTTT.

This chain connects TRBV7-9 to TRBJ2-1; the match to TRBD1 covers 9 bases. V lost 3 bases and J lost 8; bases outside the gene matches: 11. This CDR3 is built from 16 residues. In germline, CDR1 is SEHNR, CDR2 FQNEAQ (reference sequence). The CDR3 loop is CASSFLTDRGYYEQFF. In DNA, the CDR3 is TGTGCCAGCAGCTTTCTAACGGACAGGGGATATTATGAGCAGTTCTTC.

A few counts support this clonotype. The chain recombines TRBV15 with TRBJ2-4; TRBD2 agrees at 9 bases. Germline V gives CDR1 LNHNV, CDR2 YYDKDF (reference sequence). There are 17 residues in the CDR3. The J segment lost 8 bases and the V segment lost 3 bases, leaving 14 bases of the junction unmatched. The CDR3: CATSSPMGREGQDIQYF. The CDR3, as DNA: TGTGCCACCAGCAGTCCCATGGGGCGGGAGGGCCAAGACATTCAGTACTTC.

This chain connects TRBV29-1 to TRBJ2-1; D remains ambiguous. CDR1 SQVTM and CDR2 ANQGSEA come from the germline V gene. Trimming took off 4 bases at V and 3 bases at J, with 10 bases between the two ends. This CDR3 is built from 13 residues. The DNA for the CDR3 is TGCAGCGTTGGCGGACGCCTCTACAATGAGCAGTTCTTC. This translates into CSVGGRLYNEQFF.

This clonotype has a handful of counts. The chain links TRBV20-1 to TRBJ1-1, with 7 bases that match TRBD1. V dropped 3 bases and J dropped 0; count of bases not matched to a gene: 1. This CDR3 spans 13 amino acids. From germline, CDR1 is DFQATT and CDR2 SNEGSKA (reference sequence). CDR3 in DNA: TGCAGTGCTAGGGGGACAGTGAACACTGAAGCTTTCTTT. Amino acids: CSARGTVNTEAFF.

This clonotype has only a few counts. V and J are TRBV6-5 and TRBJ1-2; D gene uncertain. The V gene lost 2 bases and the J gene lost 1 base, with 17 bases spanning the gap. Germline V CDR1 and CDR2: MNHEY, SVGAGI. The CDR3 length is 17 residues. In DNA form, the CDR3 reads TGTGCCAGCAGTTACCTAGGCACGCCAAGGGTTAACTATGGCTACACCTTC. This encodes CASSYLGTPRVNYGYTF.

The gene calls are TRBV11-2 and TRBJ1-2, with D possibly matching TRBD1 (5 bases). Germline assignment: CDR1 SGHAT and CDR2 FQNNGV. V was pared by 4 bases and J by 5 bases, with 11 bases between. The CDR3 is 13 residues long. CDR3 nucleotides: TGTGCCAGCAGCTCTTTGGGGGTTTATGGCTACACCTTC. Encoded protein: CASSSLGVYGYTF.

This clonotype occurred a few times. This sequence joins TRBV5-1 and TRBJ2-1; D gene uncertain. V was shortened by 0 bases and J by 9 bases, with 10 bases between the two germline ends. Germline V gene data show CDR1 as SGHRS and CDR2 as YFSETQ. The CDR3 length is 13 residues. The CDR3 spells CASSLASGGEQFF. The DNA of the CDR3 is TGCGCCAGCAGCTTGGCTTCGGGTGGTGAGCAGTTCTTC.

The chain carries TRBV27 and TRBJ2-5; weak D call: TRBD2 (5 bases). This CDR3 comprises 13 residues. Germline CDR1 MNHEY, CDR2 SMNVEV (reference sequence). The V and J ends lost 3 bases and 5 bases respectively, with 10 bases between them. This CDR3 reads CASSFSAAETQYF. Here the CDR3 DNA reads TGTGCCAGCAGTTTCTCAGCGGCGGAGACCCAGTACTTC.

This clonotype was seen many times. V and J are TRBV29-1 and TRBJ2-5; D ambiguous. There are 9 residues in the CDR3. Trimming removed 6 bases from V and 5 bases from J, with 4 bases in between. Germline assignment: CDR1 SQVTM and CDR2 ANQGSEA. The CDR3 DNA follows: TGCAGCGTGGGGGAGACCCAGTACTTC. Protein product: CSVGETQYF.

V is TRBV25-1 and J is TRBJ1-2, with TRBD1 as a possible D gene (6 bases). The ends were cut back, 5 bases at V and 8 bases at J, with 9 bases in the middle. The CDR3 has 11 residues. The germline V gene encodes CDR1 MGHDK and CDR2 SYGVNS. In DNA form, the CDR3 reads TGTGCCAGCAGTTCAGGGGCAGGCTACACCTTC. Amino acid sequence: CASSSGAGYTF.

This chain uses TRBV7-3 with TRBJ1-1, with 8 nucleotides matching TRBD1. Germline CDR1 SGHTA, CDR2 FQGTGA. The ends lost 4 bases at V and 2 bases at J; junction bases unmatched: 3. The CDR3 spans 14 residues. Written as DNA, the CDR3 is TGTGCCAGCAGCTATCAGGGGGCAAACACTGAAGCTTTCTTT. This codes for CASSYQGANTEAFF.

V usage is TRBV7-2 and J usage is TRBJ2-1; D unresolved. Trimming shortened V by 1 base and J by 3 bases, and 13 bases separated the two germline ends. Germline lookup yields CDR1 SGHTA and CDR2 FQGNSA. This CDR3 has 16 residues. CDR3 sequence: CASSLVGWSIYNEQFF. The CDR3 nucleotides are TGTGCCAGCAGCTTAGTTGGTTGGTCTATCTACAATGAGCAGTTCTTC.

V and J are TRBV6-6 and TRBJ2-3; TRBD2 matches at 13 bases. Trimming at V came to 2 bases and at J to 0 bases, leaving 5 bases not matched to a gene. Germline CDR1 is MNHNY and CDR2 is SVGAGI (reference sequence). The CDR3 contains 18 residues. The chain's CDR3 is CASSYTSGRALSTDTQYF. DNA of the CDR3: TGTGCCAGCAGTTACACTAGCGGGAGGGCCCTCAGCACAGATACGCAGTATTTT.

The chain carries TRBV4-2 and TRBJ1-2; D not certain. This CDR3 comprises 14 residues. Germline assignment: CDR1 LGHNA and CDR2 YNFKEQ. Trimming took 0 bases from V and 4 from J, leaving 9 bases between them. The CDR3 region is CASSQDGSSYGYTF. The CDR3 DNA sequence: TGTGCCAGCAGCCAAGACGGCAGCTCCTATGGCTACACCTTC.

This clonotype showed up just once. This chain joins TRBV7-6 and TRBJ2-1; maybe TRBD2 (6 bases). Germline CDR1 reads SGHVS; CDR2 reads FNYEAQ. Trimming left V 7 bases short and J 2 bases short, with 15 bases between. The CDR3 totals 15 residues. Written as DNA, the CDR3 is TGTGCCAGCACCTTCGAGACTAGACCCTACAATGAGCAGTTCTTC. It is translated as CASTFETRPYNEQFF.

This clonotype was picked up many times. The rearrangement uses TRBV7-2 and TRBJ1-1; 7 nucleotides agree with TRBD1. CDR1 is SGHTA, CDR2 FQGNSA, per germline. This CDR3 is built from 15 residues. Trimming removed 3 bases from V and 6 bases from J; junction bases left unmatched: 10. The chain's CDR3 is CASSFEGAIISEAFF. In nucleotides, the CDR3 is TGTGCCAGCAGCTTCGAGGGGGCGATAATCTCTGAAGCTTTCTTT.

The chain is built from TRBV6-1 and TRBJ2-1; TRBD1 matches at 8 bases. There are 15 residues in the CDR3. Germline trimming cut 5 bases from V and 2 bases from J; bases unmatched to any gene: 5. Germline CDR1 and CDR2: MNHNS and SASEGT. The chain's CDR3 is CASSIDRGPYNEQFF. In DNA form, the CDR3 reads TGTGCCAGCAGTATAGACAGGGGTCCCTACAATGAGCAGTTCTTC.

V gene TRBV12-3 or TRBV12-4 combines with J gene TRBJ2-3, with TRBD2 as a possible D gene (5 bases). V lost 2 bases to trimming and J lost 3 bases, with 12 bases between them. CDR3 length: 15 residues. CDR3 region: CASSLSLGETDTQYF. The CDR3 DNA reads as TGTGCCAGCAGTTTATCCCTGGGAGAAACAGATACGCAGTATTTT.